This TCR beta chain was sequenced for a study of T cell repertoires in cytomegalovirus infection. This clonotype was found a few times. TCRdb re-called the reads through MiXCR, storing one row per CDR3 protein. The sample records around 530,000 distinct CDR3 sequences, about a quarter being singletons. The CDR3 is 16 amino acids. The germline CDR1 and CDR2 sequences are MDHEN and SYDVKM. V was pared by 2 bases and J by 0 bases, with 8 bases between. This chain links TRBV28 with TRBJ2-6; D call uncertain. This clonotype was obtained from a human donor in good health (CMV status not recorded). Some clones in this sample may be carry-over from other donors' samples. The sequenced material came from PBMCs. The CDR3 reads CASSLTGISGANVLTF. Written as DNA, the CDR3 is TGTGCCAGCAGTTTAACTGGCATCTCTGGGGCCAACGTCCTGACTTTC. The full variable domain, with the rest looked up from reference TRBV28 and TRBJ2-6, is DVKVTQSSRYLVKRTGEKVFLECVQDMDHENMFWYRQDPGLGLRLIYFSYDVKMKEKGDIPEGYSVSREKKERFSLILESASTNQTSMYLCASSLTGISGANVLTFGAGSRLTVL.